The rows below give T cell receptor beta chains drawn from one sample of a study of blood T cells in healthy people across ages. From the 5' RACE reads, TCRdb called clonotypes with MiXCR, one entry per CDR3 protein. The profile covers roughly 2 million distinct CDR3 sequences, with around 50% appearing a single time and approximately 2% taken by the ten largest. Sample: blood. The receptors derive from a woman aged 40 to 49 in good health. The CDR3 runs from the conserved cysteine through the conserved F or W. The D gene is left open where the match is weak. Clone size is shown for a subset of rows, as once, few, many or a class of expanded clone.

clone_size	v_call	d_call	j_call	cdr3_aa	cdr3_nt
many	TRBV29-1	-	TRBJ2-5	CSVRSRAPGETQYF	TGCAGCGTCAGAAGTCGGGCCCCCGGAGAGACCCAGTACTTC
-	TRBV7-9	-	TRBJ2-6	CAGSYPGDPTHNVLTF	TGTGCCGGCAGCTACCCAGGGGATCCAACCCACAACGTCCTGACTTTC
few	TRBV29-1	-	TRBJ2-5	CSVERNGETQYF	TGCAGCGTTGAAAGGAACGGAGAGACCCAGTACTTC
-	TRBV7-8	TRBD2	TRBJ2-3	CASSPNRLAAPTDTQYF	TGTGCCAGCAGCCCAAACCGACTAGCGGCCCCCACAGATACGCAGTATTTT
-	TRBV6-1	-	TRBJ1-1	CASRDKWLNTEAFF	TGTGCCAGCAGAGATAAATGGTTGAACACTGAAGCTTTCTTT
-	TRBV5-4	-	TRBJ1-2	CASSAGTDYYGYTF	TGTGCCAGCAGCGCGGGGACGGACTACTATGGCTACACCTTC
few	TRBV7-2	-	TRBJ2-4	CASSFGQVRPRGEQYF	TGTGCCAGCAGCTTCGGACAGGTTCGCCCCCGGGGGGAGCAGTACTTC
-	TRBV10-3	-	TRBJ2-3	CAISDRDPDTQYF	TGTGCCATCAGTGATAGGGATCCAGATACGCAGTATTTT
many	TRBV29-1	-	TRBJ1-2	CSVEDRGLGYTF	TGCAGCGTTGAAGATCGCGGACTTGGCTACACCTTC
-	TRBV9	-	TRBJ1-1	CASSAGSPEAFF	TGTGCCAGCAGCGCGGGGTCGCCTGAAGCTTTCTTT
few	TRBV5-1	-	TRBJ2-7	CASSLSFHEQYF	TGCGCCAGCAGCTTGTCGTTCCACGAGCAGTACTTC